The present TCR beta chain was sequenced within a study of T cells in women clearing cervical HPV infection. Study-wide background: Case blood drawn at lesion detection; control blood after infection cleared.

Comment on this clone: The read halts 3 residues ahead of the CDR3 end, with the missing end drawn from the germline J gene.

Germline V gives CDR1 SGHDN, CDR2 FVKESK. This CDR3 spans 15 amino acids. Losses at the gene ends were 4 bases for V and 5 bases for J; bases not matched to a gene: 9. Assay: immunoSEQ multiplex PCR; the TCRdb copy retains only in-frame clones and omits some. Found here are 20,000 or so clones; the top ten clones hold around 5.4%. The sequencing sample was made of blood buffy coat. This TCR was recovered from a woman between 18 and 70 years old with a cervical HPV16 infection that either progressed to CIN3+ or cleared (not recorded which). This chain connects TRBV14 to TRBJ2-5, with 8 bases lining up with TRBD1. This CDR3 is CASSLMPGGAETQYF. Partial CDR3 DNA: TGTGCCAGCAGCCTGATGCCAGGGGGCGCGGAGACC.